The next 15 T cell receptor beta chains were all read from a single sample in a study of CD8 T cells in ankylosing spondylitis. MiXCR was run by TCRdb on the 5' RACE reads, yielding one entry per CDR3 protein. The sample shows some 150,000 distinct CDR3 sequences, more than 9.5% of them seen only once. Sequenced material: blood, either unsorted or a sorted T cell fraction (not recorded which). The receptors stem from a female donor with ankylosing spondylitis or in good health (not recorded which).

The chain recombines TRBV9 with TRBJ1-1; no reliable D call. CDR1 and CDR2 (germline): SGDLS, YYNGEE. This CDR3 has 14 residues. Trimming took 0 bases from V and 2 from J, leaving 8 bases between them. This CDR3 is CASSVGGINTEAFF. CDR3 nucleotides: TGTGCCAGCAGCGTAGGAGGAATCAACACTGAAGCTTTCTTT.

This clonotype has a count of ten or more. V usage is TRBV7-2 and J usage is TRBJ2-7; unclear D gene. The CDR3 spans 14 residues. Germline V lookup: CDR1 SGHTA, CDR2 FQGNSA. Trimming stripped 2 bases from V and 4 bases from J, with 12 bases between. DNA of the CDR3: TGTGCCAGCAGCTTACAAGACACTCTGTACGAGCAGTACTTC. Amino acid sequence: CASSLQDTLYEQYF.

The chain uses TRBV15 and TRBJ2-5; D is unclear. Germline V gene lookup returns CDR1 LNHNV and CDR2 YYDKDF (reference sequence). Deletions cut 3 bases from V and 7 bases from J, with 9 bases between. The CDR3 extends over 12 amino acids. The CDR3 region is CATSRGDGTQYF. CDR3 coding DNA: TGTGCCACCAGCAGGGGCGATGGGACCCAGTACTTC.

This clonotype was picked up many times. This rearrangement joins TRBV30 to TRBJ1-1; possibly TRBD1 for D (5 bases). The CDR3 totals 14 residues. The V and J ends lost 0 bases and 4 bases respectively, with 12 bases between them. The germline gives CDR1 GTSNPN, CDR2 SVGIG (reference sequence). As DNA, the CDR3 is TGTGCCTGGAGTGTAGGGATAGGGACCACTGAAGCTTTCTTT. Its protein is CAWSVGIGTTEAFF.

Worth noting for this clonotype: Since a much larger clone is just one base distant, this may be a read error. This chain uses TRBV5-1 with TRBJ1-2; 7 bases are shared with TRBD1. The CDR3 totals 12 residues. The germline V gene encodes CDR1 SGHRS and CDR2 YFSETQ. In nucleotides, the CDR3 is TGCACCAGCAGCATAGAGGGGGCTGGCTACACCTTC. Translated: CTSSIEGAGYTF.

The V gene is TRBV7-9, the J gene TRBJ2-7; TRBD2 matches 8 bases. CDR3 length: 16 residues. From germline, CDR1 is SEHNR and CDR2 FQNEAQ (reference sequence). V shed 1 base, J shed 1 base, and the junction held 6 bases outside the gene matches. The CDR3 region has the DNA TGTGCCAGCAGCTTAGGGGTTAGCGGGAAATCCTACGAGCAGTACTTC. Translation: CASSLGVSGKSYEQYF.

The sample holds many counts of this clonotype. The chain uses TRBV20-1 and TRBJ2-1, with D unclear. Germline CDR1 is DFQATT and CDR2 is SNEGSKA (reference sequence). CDR3 size: 12 residues. V lost 0 bases and J lost 5, with 5 bases in between. CDR3 region: CSAREPNNEQFF. The DNA of the CDR3 is TGCAGTGCTAGAGAGCCCAACAATGAGCAGTTCTTC.

This clonotype was seen repeatedly, ten times or more. The chain uses TRBV5-1 and TRBJ1-1, with D perhaps matching TRBD1 (6 bases). V was cut by 4 bases and J by 6 bases, with 10 bases left in between. Germline-derived CDR1 and CDR2 are SGHRS and YFSETQ. The length of the CDR3 is 12 residues. The CDR3 loop reads CASSAGQPEAFF. The CDR3 DNA follows: TGCGCCAGCAGCGCGGGACAACCTGAAGCTTTCTTT.

This clonotype was observed many times. V gene TRBV5-7 combines with J gene TRBJ1-1; 7 bases line up with TRBD1. TRBV5-7 carries the ORF label, with uncertain function. V shed 3 bases and J 4 bases; nucleotides not matched to a gene: 15. This CDR3 is built from 17 residues. The CDR3 reads CASSSTYRDRAGTEAFF. The CDR3 region has the DNA TGTGCCAGCAGCTCGACCTATAGAGACAGGGCAGGCACTGAAGCTTTCTTT.

The chain employs TRBV5-1 and TRBJ2-1; D gene uncertain. The CDR3 is 14 amino acids. Trimming took 0 bases from V and 1 from J, leaving 5 bases between them. CDR1 SGHRS and CDR2 YFSETQ come from the germline V gene. In DNA form, the CDR3 reads TGCGCCAGCAGCTTGGAGTGGTCCTACAATGAGCAGTTCTTC. Protein sequence: CASSLEWSYNEQFF. Supplemented by reference TRBV5-1 and TRBJ2-1, the full variable domain reads KAGVTQTPRYLIKTRGQQVTLSCSPISGHRSVSWYQQTPGQGLQFLFEYFSETQRNKGNFPGRFSGRQFSNSRSEMNVSTLELGDSALYLCASSLEWSYNEQFFGPGTRLTVL.

The sample holds a few counts of this clonotype. The V and J genes are TRBV2 and TRBJ2-6, with a possible D match to TRBD2 (6 bases). V lost 2 bases, J lost 2 bases, and 7 bases lay in between. This CDR3 region has 15 residues. Germline V gives CDR1 SNHLY, CDR2 FYNNEI. CDR3 bases: TGTGCCAGCAGTGAAACGGGGGCTGGGGCCAACGTCCTGACTTTC. As protein: CASSETGAGANVLTF.

This clonotype was seen ten or more times. V usage is TRBV27 and J usage is TRBJ1-4; tentative D call: TRBD1 (6 bases). The CDR3 runs to 14 residues. V shed 6 bases and J shed 8 bases, with 16 bases lying between them. CDR1 is MNHEY and CDR2 is SMNVEV in the germline V gene (reference sequence). The CDR3 bases are TGTGCCAGCAGCCCGACAGGAATCCCCGAAAAACTGTTTTTT. Its protein is CASSPTGIPEKLFF.

V usage is TRBV5-1 and J usage is TRBJ1-1; D unclear. Germline V gene sequence: CDR1 SGHRS, CDR2 YFSETQ. V was trimmed by 1 base and J by 2 bases, leaving 6 bases between them. The CDR3 length is 13 residues. CDR3 DNA: TGCGCCAGCAGCTTGTCAGATAACACTGAAGCTTTCTTT. This translates into CASSLSDNTEAFF.

In this sample, this clonotype turned up many times. The chain uses TRBV5-1 and TRBJ2-3, with D tentatively TRBD1 (6 bases). Trimming removed 0 bases from V and 4 bases from J, with 15 bases in between. The germline CDR1 and CDR2 sequences are SGHRS and YFSETQ. The CDR3 contains 16 residues. The chain's CDR3 is CASSLVGEQGPDTQYF. The CDR3 DNA reads TGCGCCAGCAGCTTGGTTGGAGAACAGGGCCCAGATACGCAGTATTTT.

This clonotype was seen many times. V and J are TRBV7-6 and TRBJ2-7; D call uncertain. The germline gives CDR1 SGHVS, CDR2 FNYEAQ. The CDR3 contains 14 residues. V lost 1 base and J lost 2, with 9 bases in between. This CDR3 reads CASSLGETAYEQYF. DNA for the CDR3: TGTGCCAGCAGCTTAGGTGAGACCGCCTACGAGCAGTACTTC.